This entry features one T cell receptor (beta chain) sequence. Some clones are missing from TCRdb's copy, which holds only in-frame ones; the method was immunoSEQ multiplex PCR. The sample records around 120,000 clones, around 88% being singletons. The sample originates from a study of control samples from healthy donors and cancer patients. Germline CDR1 is SGHTA and CDR2 is FQGNSA. V lost 1 base, J lost 0 bases, and 3 bases lay in between. The CDR3 sequence is 13 residues long. The rearrangement uses TRBV7-2 and TRBJ1-1; D remains ambiguous. This sequence originates from a man aged 35 to 55 in good health. Material: blood. The CDR3: CASSLDMNTEAFF. The CDR3 DNA is TGTGCCAGCAGCTTAGACATGAACACTGAAGCTTTCTTT.